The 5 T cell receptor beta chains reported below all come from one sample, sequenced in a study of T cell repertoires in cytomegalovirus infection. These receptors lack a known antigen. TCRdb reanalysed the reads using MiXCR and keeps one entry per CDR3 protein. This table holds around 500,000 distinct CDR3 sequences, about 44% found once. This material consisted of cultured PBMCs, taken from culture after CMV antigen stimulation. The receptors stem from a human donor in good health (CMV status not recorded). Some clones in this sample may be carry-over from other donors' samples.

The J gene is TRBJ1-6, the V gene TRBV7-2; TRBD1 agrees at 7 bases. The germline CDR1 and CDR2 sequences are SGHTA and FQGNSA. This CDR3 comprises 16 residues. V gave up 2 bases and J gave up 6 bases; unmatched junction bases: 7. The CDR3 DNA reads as TGTGCCAGCAGCTTAAGCCTGACAGGGTCTAATTCACCCCTCCACTTT. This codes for CASSLSLTGSNSPLHF.

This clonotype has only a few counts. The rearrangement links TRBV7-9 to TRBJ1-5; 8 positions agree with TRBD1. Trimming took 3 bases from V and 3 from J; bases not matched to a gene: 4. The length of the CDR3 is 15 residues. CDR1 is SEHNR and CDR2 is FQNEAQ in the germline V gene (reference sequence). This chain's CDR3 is CASSFTGGNNQPQHF. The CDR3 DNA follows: TGTGCCAGCAGCTTCACAGGGGGTAACAATCAGCCCCAGCATTTT.

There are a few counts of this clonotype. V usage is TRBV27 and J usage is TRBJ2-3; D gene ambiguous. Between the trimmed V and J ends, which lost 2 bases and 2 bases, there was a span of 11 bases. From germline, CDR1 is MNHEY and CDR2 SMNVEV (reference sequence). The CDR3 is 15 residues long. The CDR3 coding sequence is TGTGCCAGCAGTTTACTCCAGACAAACACAGATACGCAGTATTTT. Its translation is CASSLLQTNTDTQYF.

The chain's CDR3 is CASSYLTQPQHF. The CDR3 DNA reads as TGTGCCAGCAGTTATCTGACTCAGCCCCAGCATTTT. This rearrangement joins TRBV6-2 or TRBV6-3 to TRBJ1-5; no clear D gene. The CDR3 loop spans 12 amino acids. V shed 3 bases and J shed 6 bases, with 6 bases lying between them. CDR1 and CDR2 (germline): MNHEY, SVGEGT.

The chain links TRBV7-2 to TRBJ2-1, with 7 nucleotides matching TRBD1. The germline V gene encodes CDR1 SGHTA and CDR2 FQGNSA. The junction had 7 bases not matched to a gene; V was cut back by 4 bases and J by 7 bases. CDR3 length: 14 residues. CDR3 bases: TGTGCCAGCAGCTCACAGGGGATAGGGAATGAGCAGTTCTTC. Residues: CASSSQGIGNEQFF.